Detailed here is one T cell receptor beta chain. The entry originates in a study of OX40 agonist ivuxolimab in advanced cancers. Clones were sequenced by immunoSEQ multiplex PCR, and TCRdb holds only the in-frame ones, with some missing. The table shows 90,000 to 100,000 clones, with around 85% occurring only once. CDR1 SGHTA and CDR2 FQGNSA come from the germline V gene. This CDR3 is 14 amino acids long. Trimming shortened V by 0 bases and J by 3 bases, and 9 bases separated the two germline ends. The sample in question was CD4+ or CD8+ T cells sorted from blood, obtained in a trial of the OX40 agonist ivuxolimab. The chain uses TRBV7-2 and TRBJ2-7; D tentatively reads TRBD1 or TRBD2 (5 bases each). The TCR comes from an adult with an advanced solid tumor such as melanoma, head and neck, liver or kidney cancer. The DNA for the CDR3 is TGTGCCAGCAGCTTAGCAGGGACCGGCTACGAGCAGTACTTC. Amino acids: CASSLAGTGYEQYF.